The 3 T cell receptor beta chains below all came from one sample that was sequenced in a study of T cell repertoires in cytomegalovirus infection. A single record per CDR3 protein comes from TCRdb applying MiXCR to the reads. The sample lists roughly 250,000 distinct CDR3 sequences; roughly 22% were seen once. The sample was CD8+ T cells from PBMCs. These receptors all come from a human donor in good health (CMV status not recorded). Some clones in this sample may be carry-over from other donors' samples.

The V and J genes are TRBV23-1 and TRBJ1-5; 8 positions agree with TRBD1. TRBV23-1 is classed as an ORF, of uncertain function. Unmatched junction bases numbered 11, after V lost 3 bases and J lost 7 bases. CDR3 size: 16 residues. CDR3 coding DNA: TGCGCCAGCAGTCATCCCAGGACAGGGAAGGGACAGCCCCAGCATTTT. It is translated as CASSHPRTGKGQPQHF.

The rearrangement uses TRBV29-1 and TRBJ1-1; D is ambiguous. Germline V gives CDR1 SQVTM, CDR2 ANQGSEA. This CDR3 contains 9 residues. V lost 1 base and J lost 8, with 2 bases in between. The CDR3 here is CSVEVEAFF. The CDR3 nucleotides read TGCAGCGTTGAAGTGGAAGCTTTCTTT.

This clonotype showed up just once. The CDR3 does not end in the conserved phenylalanine or tryptophan, so this is likely a read error. The rearrangement links TRBV7-2 to TRBJ2-2; D is tentatively TRBD1 or TRBD2 (6 bases each). The V gene's germline CDR1 is SGHTA and CDR2 FQGNSA. The CDR3 is 17 residues long. The CDR3 coding sequence is TGTGCCATCAGCTTCCCAGGGCTCGGGGGCAACACCGGGGAGCTGTTTATT. Translation gives CAISFPGLGGNTGELFI.